The 29 T cell receptor beta chains reported below all come from one sample, sequenced in a study of response to subunit inactivated influenza vaccine. MiXCR, applied by TCRdb to the RT-PCR reads, yields one record per CDR3 protein. The sample carries 450,000 to 500,000 distinct CDR3 sequences, 11% recorded once. The sequences come from PBMCs from blood, collected 40 to 50 days after vaccination. Receptor source: a man in his forties or fifties who received an inactivated influenza vaccine.

This chain uses TRBV5-5 with TRBJ1-1, with 9 bases aligning to TRBD1. The germline gives CDR1 SGHKS, CDR2 YYEKEE (reference sequence). The CDR3 sequence is 14 residues long. The ends lost 4 bases at V and 8 bases at J; junction bases unmatched: 9. CDR3 in amino acids: CASSPGTGLTEAFF. The CDR3 bases are TGTGCCAGCAGCCCGGGGACAGGGTTGACCGAAGCTTTCTTT.

This clonotype was counted many times. The J gene is TRBJ1-2, the V gene TRBV5-1; D gene ambiguous. Germline V CDR1 and CDR2: SGHRS, YFSETQ. The V and J ends lost 1 base and 6 bases respectively, with 7 bases between them. The CDR3 sequence is 12 residues long. CDR3 sequence reads: CASSLYGNGYTF. The CDR3 DNA follows: TGCGCCAGCAGCTTGTACGGGAATGGCTACACCTTC.

This clonotype occurred many times. The J gene is TRBJ1-1, the V gene TRBV12-3 or TRBV12-4; D remains unclear. V lost 8 bases to trimming and J lost 4 bases, with 8 bases between them. The CDR3 totals 11 residues. CDR3 residues: CASGLGTEAFF. The CDR3 bases are TGTGCCAGCGGCTTGGGCACTGAAGCTTTCTTT.

In its sample, this clonotype was seen once. The chain links TRBV12-3 or TRBV12-4 to TRBJ2-5; 10 bases align to TRBD1. J gave up 1 base and V 1 base, and 9 bases lay outside the gene matches. The CDR3 sequence is 18 residues long. Written as DNA, the CDR3 is TGTGCCAGCAGTTTAGTGGCCGGGACAGGGGTTCCCCAAGAGACCCAGTACTTC. It specifies CASSLVAGTGVPQETQYF.

The chain joins TRBV10-3 to TRBJ1-5; 7 bases map to TRBD1. CDR1 and CDR2 (germline): ENHRY, SYGVKD. This CDR3 comprises 14 residues. Trimming took 10 bases from V and 8 from J; bases not matched to a gene: 14. CDR3: CATTTDRDFKPQHF. DNA for the CDR3: TGTGCCACCACAACCGACAGGGACTTTAAGCCCCAGCATTTT.

This chain links TRBV18 with TRBJ2-1, with D perhaps matching TRBD1 (7 bases). The V gene lost 6 bases and the J gene lost 7 bases, with 19 bases spanning the gap. The CDR3 length is 15 residues. Per germline, CDR1 KGHSH and CDR2 LQKENI. CDR3 loop: CASSLRGAIGNEQFF. The DNA of the CDR3 is TGTGCCAGCTCGCTCAGGGGGGCCATAGGGAATGAGCAGTTCTTC.

The chain couples TRBV6-5 to TRBJ2-1; the match to TRBD2 covers 11 bases. J was trimmed by 9 bases and V by 6 bases; bases with no gene match: 13. Per germline, CDR1 MNHEY and CDR2 SVGAGI. The CDR3 totals 16 residues. CDR3 sequence (DNA): TGTGCCAGCAGATATCCATCTAGCGGGAGGAAAGTTGAGCAGTTCTTC. This gives the protein CASRYPSSGRKVEQFF.

In its sample, this clonotype was seen a few times. The chain combines TRBV4-3 with TRBJ1-4; possibly TRBD1 for D (6 bases). The CDR3 is 15 residues long. With 0 bases removed from V and 6 bases from J, the gap between germline ends came to 11 bases. Germline lookup yields CDR1 LGHNA and CDR2 YSLEER. The CDR3 region has the DNA TGCGCCAGCAGCCAAGAAACACAGGGATATGAAAAACTGTTTTTT. It specifies CASSQETQGYEKLFF.

With respect to this clonotype: One end of the junction is discordant with germline, which a read error may explain. This rearrangement joins TRBV20-1 to TRBJ1-1; TRBD1 might be the D (5 bases). Germline CDR1 and CDR2: DFQATT and SNEGSKA (reference sequence). The CDR3 has 14 residues. In DNA form, the CDR3 reads TGCAGTGCTGACCGGGGGATAACGAACTCTGAAGCTTTCTTT. Translating it yields CSADRGITNSEAFF.

The chain combines TRBV20-1 with TRBJ2-3; no clear D. Trimming removed 3 bases from V and 3 bases from J, with 7 bases in between. The germline V gene encodes CDR1 DFQATT and CDR2 SNEGSKA (reference sequence). The CDR3 is 12 amino acids. The CDR3 nucleotides are TGCAGTGCTAGCTTCCAGACAGATACGCAGTATTTT. This codes for CSASFQTDTQYF.

The table lists this clonotype with many counts. The J gene is TRBJ1-4, the V gene TRBV4-2; TRBD1 matches 8 bases. Germline V lookup: CDR1 LGHNA, CDR2 YNFKEQ. V trimming: 0 bases; J trimming: 8 bases; junction bases outside the gene matches: 8. This CDR3 spans 16 amino acids. The DNA for the CDR3 is TGTGCCAGCAGCCAAGATCCAGAGACAGGGGCGGAAAAACTGTTTTTT. Protein sequence: CASSQDPETGAEKLFF.

This chain connects TRBV12-3 or TRBV12-4 to TRBJ1-1; D is perhaps TRBD1 (5 bases). V lost 8 bases and J lost 3, with 10 bases in between. This CDR3 contains 12 residues. The CDR3 DNA reads as TGTGCCAGCGGGGGGGGGTACACTGAAGCTTTCTTT. Translation: CASGGGYTEAFF.

The V gene is TRBV5-1, the J gene TRBJ1-1; maybe TRBD1 (6 bases). Trimming left V 6 bases short and J 2 bases short, with 14 bases between. This CDR3 contains 14 residues. Germline loops: CDR1 SGHRS, CDR2 YFSETQ. In DNA, the CDR3 is TGCGCCAGCACCCCCCTTGGGACAAACACTGAAGCTTTCTTT. It encodes CASTPLGTNTEAFF.

This clonotype was counted between two and nine times. The rearrangement links TRBV6-2 or TRBV6-3 to TRBJ2-3, with D uncertain. Germline V lookup: CDR1 MNHEY, CDR2 SVGEGT. The CDR3 contains 13 residues. V was cut by 5 bases and J by 2 bases, with 8 bases left in between. The CDR3 nucleotides read TGTGCCAGCAGTGCCACCATCACAGATACGCAGTATTTT. Protein: CASSATITDTQYF.

A few counts support this clonotype. V is TRBV7-9 and J is TRBJ2-3; 7 positions agree with TRBD2. Germline assignment: CDR1 SEHNR and CDR2 FQNEAQ (reference sequence). After removal of 3 bases from V and 3 bases from J, the junction contained 3 bases not matched to a gene. The CDR3 runs 14 residues. This CDR3 reads CASSLSSGTDTQYF. CDR3 DNA sequence: TGTGCCAGCAGCTTGTCTAGCGGAACAGATACGCAGTATTTT.

This clonotype was seen many times. The J gene is TRBJ2-3, the V gene TRBV5-6; D is unclear. Looked up from germline, CDR1 is SGHDT and CDR2 is YYEEEE. Deletions cut 1 base from V and 5 bases from J, with 8 bases between. The CDR3 has 13 amino acids. The CDR3 nucleotides read TGTGCCAGCAGCTTGACCGTGGGAGATACGCAGTATTTT. Translated: CASSLTVGDTQYF.

This clonotype was observed at least ten times. This sequence joins TRBV20-1 and TRBJ2-5; perhaps TRBD2 as D (5 bases). The CDR3 is 12 residues long. V lost 4 bases and J lost 9, with 15 bases in between. The germline gives CDR1 DFQATT, CDR2 SNEGSKA (reference sequence). The CDR3 reads CSAKQEPAAQYF. The DNA of the CDR3 is TGCAGTGCTAAGCAGGAGCCAGCGGCCCAGTACTTC.

This clonotype appeared a few times. The gene calls are TRBV7-9 and TRBJ2-3, with 9 bases matching TRBD2. CDR3 length equals 17 residues. V dropped 0 bases and J dropped 0; count of bases not matched to a gene: 4. CDR1 SEHNR and CDR2 FQNEAQ come from the germline V gene (reference sequence). Here the CDR3 DNA reads TGTGCCAGCAGCTTAGCGGCTAGCGGGGTGAGCACAGATACGCAGTATTTT. This translates into CASSLAASGVSTDTQYF.

This clonotype was counted many times. This chain uses TRBV7-2 with TRBJ1-2; no clear D. CDR1 is SGHTA, CDR2 FQGNSA, per germline. This CDR3 is 13 amino acids long. The ends were cut back, 1 base at V and 6 bases at J, with 9 bases in the middle. DNA of the CDR3: TGTGCCAGCAGCTTAGTTTTTTCGGATGGCTACACCTTC. Amino acid sequence: CASSLVFSDGYTF.

This chain joins TRBV6-1 and TRBJ2-2; tentative D call: TRBD1 (5 bases). Germline V lookup: CDR1 MNHNS, CDR2 SASEGT. The CDR3 length is 13 residues. V lost 8 bases and J 6 bases, leaving 13 bases between the germline ends. CDR3 residues: CASSFFRAGELFF. CDR3 DNA: TGTGCCAGCTCATTTTTCAGGGCCGGGGAGCTGTTTTTT.

V gene TRBV25-1 combines with J gene TRBJ2-7, with D perhaps given as TRBD1 or TRBD2 (5 bases each). CDR1 is MGHDK and CDR2 is SYGVNS in the germline V gene. This CDR3 region has 11 residues. The CDR3 sequence: CAADGGNEQYF. The CDR3 bases are TGTGCAGCAGATGGGGGAAACGAGCAGTACTTC.

The J gene is TRBJ1-2, the V gene TRBV29-1; 7 bases agree with TRBD1. V dropped 6 bases and J dropped 0; count of bases not matched to a gene: 7. CDR3 length: 14 amino acids. Germline V gene data show CDR1 as SQVTM and CDR2 as ANQGSEA. CDR3 coding DNA: TGCAGCGTGCCGGGACAGCAAGCTAACTATGGCTACACCTTC. It is translated as CSVPGQQANYGYTF.

The table lists this clonotype with a few counts. The chain combines TRBV9 with TRBJ2-7, with 12 positions matching TRBD2. V was clipped by 5 bases and J by 3 bases; unmatched bases: 9. Germline V lookup: CDR1 SGDLS, CDR2 YYNGEE. The CDR3 has 16 amino acids. The CDR3 coding sequence is TGTGCCAGCAGAAAAATACTAGCGGGAGGAAACTACGAGCAGTACTTC. Translating gives CASRKILAGGNYEQYF.

This clonotype was counted ten times or more. V gene TRBV28 combines with J gene TRBJ2-7, with D unresolved. The V gene lost 5 bases and the J gene lost 0 bases, with 8 bases spanning the gap. Per germline, CDR1 MDHEN and CDR2 SYDVKM. This CDR3 is 13 amino acids long. DNA of the CDR3: TGTGCCAGCAGTATAACTCCCTCCTACGAGCAGTACTTC. Its protein is CASSITPSYEQYF.

This clonotype was recorded a few times. J is TRBJ2-4 and V is TRBV12-3 or TRBV12-4; possibly TRBD1 for D (5 bases). The CDR3 has 13 residues. V was cut by 6 bases and J by 9 bases, with 15 bases left in between. CDR3 in amino acids: CASSQTAQGIQYF. The DNA for the CDR3 is TGTGCCAGCAGCCAGACAGCCCAGGGCATTCAGTACTTC.

This clonotype was found a few times. The chain employs TRBV6-2 or TRBV6-3 and TRBJ2-7; tentative D call: TRBD2 (5 bases). This CDR3 spans 15 amino acids. Germline CDR1 reads MNHEY; CDR2 reads SVGEGT. The V and J ends lost 10 bases and 4 bases respectively, with 23 bases between them. CDR3 amino acids: CATKNLIGGPYEQYF. Written as DNA, the CDR3 is TGTGCCACCAAAAACCTGATCGGCGGGCCTTACGAGCAGTACTTC.

This clonotype has at least ten counts. The chain uses TRBV20-1 and TRBJ1-2; the D is unclear. Germline lookup yields CDR1 DFQATT and CDR2 SNEGSKA (reference sequence). CDR3 length equals 13 residues. Trimming stripped 1 base from V and 4 bases from J, with 10 bases between. DNA for the CDR3: TGCAGTGCTAGAGGCCTGGCAGGCTATGGCTACACCTTC. Its translation: CSARGLAGYGYTF.

This clonotype was seen a handful of times. The V gene is TRBV28, the J gene TRBJ2-7; 10 bases align to TRBD2. Per the germline V gene, CDR1 is MDHEN and CDR2 is SYDVKM. J gave up 3 bases and V 5 bases, and 10 bases lay outside the gene matches. The CDR3 has 16 amino acids. Here the CDR3 reads CASSPLASGSIYEQYF. CDR3 DNA: TGTGCCAGCAGTCCTTTGGCTAGCGGGAGTATCTACGAGCAGTACTTC.

The chain uses TRBV29-1 and TRBJ2-5; TRBD1 aligns across 7 bases. The CDR3 consists of 12 residues. J lost 4 bases, V lost 7 bases, and 6 bases had no gene match. Germline assignment: CDR1 SQVTM and CDR2 ANQGSEA. The DNA for the CDR3 is TGCAGCGGGTACAGGGGTGGAGAGACCCAGTACTTC. Residues: CSGYRGGETQYF. The variable domain in full, completed from reference TRBV29-1 and TRBJ2-5, reads SAVISQKPSRDICQRGTSLTIQCQVDSQVTMMFWYRQQPGQSLTLIATANQGSEATYESGFVIDKFPISRPNLTFSTLTVSNMSPEDSSIYLCSGYRGGETQYFGPGTRLLVL.